The entry below describes one T cell receptor (beta chain). Its antigen remains unknown. These data are taken from a study of radiotherapy plus CTLA-4 blockade in lung cancer. As for the study in general: In 18% of patients, objective responses were seen; around 31% had disease control. The study's findings and limits: Among reported predictors of response, early blood T cell clone dynamics with interferon-beta performed best. Clones derived from tumor TCRs expanded in blood after radiotherapy plus ipilimumab.

This CDR3 has 15 residues. The V end was cut by 2 bases, the J end by 1 base, with 11 bases between. CDR1 is SGHTA and CDR2 is FQGTGA in the germline V gene. Sequencing used immunoSEQ multiplex PCR; TCRdb keeps in-frame clones, though not all of them. The sample has 23,000 or so clones, around 70% seen once. Alongside CTLA-4 blockade with ipilimumab, patients with chemo-refractory metastatic non-small-cell lung cancer received focal radiation. Material: peripheral blood, obtained from a patient treated with radiotherapy plus ipilimumab. V and J are TRBV7-3 and TRBJ2-5; D gene unclear. The TCR was taken from a human donor with non-small cell lung cancer who had stable disease on radiotherapy plus ipilimumab. CDR3 sequence reads: CASSLGLGAQETQYF. CDR3 DNA: TGTGCCAGCAGCTTAGGTCTAGGAGCCCAAGAGACCCAGTACTTC.